Listed here are 31 T cell receptor beta chains from one sample, sequenced in a study of human T cells and chemical hapten exposure. A single record per CDR3 protein comes from TCRdb applying MiXCR to the RACE reads. The sample contains around 27,000 distinct CDR3 sequences, around 6% of which appear only once. Time point: patch test 3, about 24 weeks after DPC sensitization. Treatment of the sample: therapeutic diphenylcyclopropenone sensitization with weekly scalp DPC. This material consisted of whole blood, taken in connection with sensitization to the hapten diphenylcyclopropenone (DPC). All receptors derive from a man younger than 45 with alopecia areata. Some clones in this sample may be carry-over from other donors' samples.

This clonotype appeared many times. This chain links TRBV15 with TRBJ1-2; possibly TRBD1 for D (5 bases). V was pared by 0 bases and J by 4 bases, with 12 bases between. This CDR3 has 15 amino acids. Germline V CDR1 and CDR2: LNHNV, YYDKDF (reference sequence). The CDR3 sequence: CATSRDRDQVYGYTF. Written as DNA, the CDR3 is TGTGCCACCAGCAGAGACCGGGACCAAGTCTATGGCTACACCTTC.

There are many counts of this clonotype. CDR3 nucleotide sequence: TGCAGTGCCCCTAGTCGAATCCCAACTAATGAAAAACTGTTTTTT. Protein: CSAPSRIPTNEKLFF. V gene TRBV20-1 combines with J gene TRBJ1-4; D call uncertain. V was cut by 6 bases and J by 0 bases, with 14 bases left in between. In germline, CDR1 is DFQATT, CDR2 SNEGSKA (reference sequence). This CDR3 contains 15 residues.

There are many counts of this clonotype. This sequence joins TRBV20-1 and TRBJ1-1; D possibly corresponds to TRBD1 (5 bases). The CDR3 is 13 residues long. Trimming stripped 5 bases from V and 7 bases from J, with 17 bases between. Germline V gene sequence: CDR1 DFQATT, CDR2 SNEGSKA (reference sequence). CDR3 residues: CSACGASGVEAFF. The CDR3 DNA follows: TGCAGTGCTTGCGGGGCGTCCGGGGTTGAAGCTTTCTTT.

This clonotype has ten or more counts. The J gene is TRBJ2-3, the V gene TRBV20-1; 12 bases align to TRBD2. CDR3 length: 17 residues. CDR1 and CDR2 (germline): DFQATT, SNEGSKA (reference sequence). Germline trimming cut 1 base from V and 2 bases from J; bases unmatched to any gene: 7. The CDR3 here is CSARGSTSGGTTDTQYF. For the CDR3, the DNA is TGCAGTGCTAGAGGGTCCACTAGCGGGGGGACCACAGATACGCAGTATTTT.

The sample holds many counts of this clonotype. J is TRBJ2-5 and V is TRBV15, with 9 positions matching TRBD2. V shed 3 bases and J 2 bases; nucleotides not matched to a gene: 10. Germline V CDR1 and CDR2: LNHNV, YYDKDF (reference sequence). The CDR3 spans 17 residues. CDR3 sequence reads: CATSSRSGRTGQETQYF. CDR3 DNA sequence: TGTGCCACCAGCAGTCGAAGCGGGAGGACGGGGCAAGAGACCCAGTACTTC.

This clonotype has a count of ten or more. The rearrangement joins TRBV20-1 to TRBJ1-4; 7 bases are a match to TRBD1. CDR1 and CDR2 from the germline V gene are DFQATT and SNEGSKA (reference sequence). V was clipped by 3 bases and J by 7 bases; unmatched bases: 8. There are 14 residues in the CDR3. CDR3 in DNA: TGCAGTGCTAGTCCCGACGGGACAGCTGAAAAACTGTTTTTT. Translation: CSASPDGTAEKLFF.

The gene calls are TRBV29-1 and TRBJ2-7; 9 bases are shared with TRBD1. The germline gives CDR1 SQVTM, CDR2 ANQGSEA. The CDR3 has 14 amino acids. J was trimmed by 2 bases and V by 4 bases; bases with no gene match: 6. The CDR3 region is CSVGQGGPAYEQYF. The CDR3 DNA sequence: TGCAGCGTTGGACAGGGGGGTCCGGCCTACGAGCAGTACTTC.

This clonotype appeared many times. V is TRBV20-1 and J is TRBJ2-4, with 11 positions matching TRBD2. V lost 0 bases to trimming and J lost 1 base; unmatched junction nucleotides: 11. The CDR3 runs 19 residues. Germline values: CDR1 DFQATT, CDR2 SNEGSKA (reference sequence). Here the CDR3 DNA reads TGCAGTGCTAGAGATCCATTTAGCGGGGGGGACGCTGCCAAAAACATTCAGTACTTC. It specifies CSARDPFSGGDAAKNIQYF.

This clonotype occurred many times. The chain is built from TRBV6-2 or TRBV6-3 and TRBJ2-1; 12 positions match TRBD2. This CDR3 comprises 15 residues. Losses at the gene ends were 6 bases for V and 10 bases for J; bases not matched to a gene: 10. Germline V CDR1 and CDR2: MNHEY, SVGEGT. The CDR3 sequence is CASRLAGGPRGEQFF. The CDR3 DNA follows: TGTGCCAGCAGGCTAGCGGGGGGGCCGCGTGGGGAGCAGTTCTTC.

This clonotype has a count of ten or more. CDR3 DNA: TGTGCCAGCAGTTTAGCCGTTCGGGGCGTCGAGCAGTACTTC. This sequence encodes CASSLAVRGVEQYF. The chain carries TRBV6-2 or TRBV6-3 and TRBJ2-7; D tentatively fits TRBD1 or TRBD2 (5 bases each). Trimming stripped 4 bases from V and 6 bases from J, with 16 bases between. Germline loops: CDR1 MNHEY, CDR2 SVGEGT. The CDR3 consists of 14 residues.

This clonotype was detected many times. The chain has TRBV12-3 or TRBV12-4 and TRBJ2-5, with 11 nucleotides matching TRBD2. The J segment lost 7 bases and the V segment lost 8 bases, leaving 9 bases of the junction unmatched. The CDR3 sequence is 14 residues long. The CDR3: CASGTSGSSGTQYF. As DNA, the CDR3 is TGTGCCAGCGGAACTAGCGGGAGTTCGGGGACCCAGTACTTC.

There are a few counts of this clonotype. A much larger clone sits a single nucleotide away, making a read error possible. The rearrangement links TRBV6-6 to TRBJ2-2; TRBD1 matches 9 bases. In germline, CDR1 is MNHNY, CDR2 SVGAGI (reference sequence). This CDR3 is 15 amino acids long. CDR3: CASRQGASNTGEPFF. The CDR3 region has the DNA TGTGCCAGCAGACAGGGGGCGTCGAACACCGGGGAGCCGTTTTTT.

This clonotype appeared many times. The chain uses TRBV7-2 and TRBJ2-2; 8 nucleotides align to TRBD2. The trim removed 7 bases at V and 1 base at J, leaving 8 bases unmatched. Germline V gene lookup returns CDR1 SGHTA and CDR2 FQGNSA. CDR3 length: 16 residues. In DNA form, the CDR3 reads TGTGCCAGCACCCTAAGTAGCGGGGAGAACACCGGGGAGCTGTTTTTT. Its protein is CASTLSSGENTGELFF.

This clonotype occurred many times. The junction and the germline gene differ at one end; a read error may be behind it. The V gene is TRBV7-9, the J gene TRBJ1-2; D ambiguous. In germline, CDR1 is SEHNR, CDR2 FQNEAQ (reference sequence). This CDR3 spans 10 amino acids. DNA for the CDR3: TGTGCCAGCAGCTTAGTTGTGTTGGTCTTC. Translation: CASSLVVLVF.

Many counts were recorded for this clonotype. V is TRBV12-3 or TRBV12-4 and J is TRBJ1-2; 9 bases fit TRBD1. This CDR3 spans 14 amino acids. With 6 bases clipped from V and 6 bases from J, the junction kept 8 bases outside the gene matches. CDR3 sequence reads: CASSSVGQGHGYTF. The DNA for the CDR3 is TGTGCCAGCAGCTCGGTGGGACAGGGCCATGGCTACACCTTC.

This clonotype was observed at least ten times. The chain is built from TRBV20-1 and TRBJ2-2, with 13 bases lining up with TRBD2. Germline CDR1 reads DFQATT; CDR2 reads SNEGSKA (reference sequence). V was pared by 4 bases and J by 3 bases, with 11 bases of the junction left unmatched. The CDR3 is 18 residues long. CDR3 sequence reads: CSAKKTSGRASYTGELFF. CDR3 nucleotides: TGCAGTGCTAAGAAAACTAGCGGGAGGGCCTCTTACACCGGGGAGCTGTTTTTT.

This clonotype was seen many times. The V call is TRBV18, the J call TRBJ2-7; 10 nucleotides agree with TRBD1. V was clipped by 3 bases and J by 2 bases; unmatched bases: 4. The germline CDR1 and CDR2 sequences are KGHSH and LQKENI. The length of the CDR3 is 15 residues. Here the CDR3 reads CASSPGTGATYEQYF. CDR3 coding DNA: TGTGCCAGCTCACCCGGGACAGGGGCCACCTACGAGCAGTACTTC.

This clonotype showed up many times. This rearrangement joins TRBV4-3 to TRBJ2-6; 10 positions match TRBD1. This CDR3 is 19 amino acids long. V was pared by 4 bases and J by 0 bases, with 9 bases of the junction left unmatched. Germline-derived CDR1 and CDR2 are LGHNA and YSLEER. In nucleotides, the CDR3 is TGCGCCAGCAGCCCCACACCGGGACAGGGGAGCTCTGGGGCCAACGTCCTGACTTTC. It codes for CASSPTPGQGSSGANVLTF.

This clonotype was seen repeatedly, ten times or more. J is TRBJ1-2 and V is TRBV7-8; maybe TRBD1 (6 bases). Trimming took off 5 bases at V and 2 bases at J, with 12 bases between the two ends. Germline V gene data show CDR1 as SGHVS and CDR2 as FQNEAQ. There are 14 residues in the CDR3. The CDR3 sequence is CASSPDRLNYGYTF. The DNA of the CDR3 is TGTGCCAGCAGCCCGGACAGACTAAACTATGGCTACACCTTC.

This clonotype was detected ten times or more. The chain recombines TRBV10-2 with TRBJ2-7; tentative D call: TRBD1 (6 bases). Germline loops: CDR1 WSHSY, CDR2 SAAADI. The CDR3 spans 15 residues. The V gene lost 1 base and the J gene lost 2 bases, with 12 bases spanning the gap. CDR3: CASSEYLGGTYEQYF. The CDR3, as DNA: TGCGCCAGCAGTGAGTATCTTGGGGGCACCTACGAGCAGTACTTC.

This clonotype showed up many times. This CDR3 reads CASSEVLAGGPLLNEQFF. Written as DNA, the CDR3 is TGTGCCAGCAGTGAGGTACTAGCGGGAGGGCCCCTCTTGAATGAGCAGTTCTTC. This chain uses TRBV2 with TRBJ2-1; TRBD2 matches 13 bases. Per the germline V gene, CDR1 is SNHLY and CDR2 is FYNNEI. This CDR3 is built from 18 residues. After removal of 3 bases from V and 7 bases from J, the junction contained 12 bases not matched to a gene.

This clonotype was observed at least ten times. The chain couples TRBV6-1 to TRBJ1-3; D call uncertain. Germline CDR1 MNHNS, CDR2 SASEGT. The CDR3 extends over 14 amino acids. The ends were cut back, 10 bases at V and 2 bases at J, with 15 bases in the middle. Here the CDR3 reads CATERAEPGNTIYF. The CDR3 nucleotides read TGTGCCACGGAACGGGCGGAGCCTGGAAACACCATATATTTT.

This clonotype was seen many times. An end of the junction differs from the germline gene, which may be a read error. The chain recombines TRBV7-8 with TRBJ1-5; TRBD1 matches 8 bases. The germline CDR1 and CDR2 sequences are SGHVS and FQNEAQ. This CDR3 is built from 16 residues. The CDR3 DNA reads as TGTGCCAGCAGCTCGAATGAGGCAGGGGGCAACCAGCCCCAGCATTTT. It specifies CASSSNEAGGNQPQHF.

This clonotype showed up just a few times. The chain uses TRBV18 and TRBJ2-3; 8 nucleotides align to TRBD2. The CDR3 is 15 residues long. Germline V gene sequence: CDR1 KGHSH, CDR2 LQKENI. The V and J ends lost 0 bases and 2 bases, in that order; junction bases with no gene match: 1. DNA for the CDR3: TGTGCCAGCTCACCACCAGCGGGAGTCACAGATACGCAGTATTTT. This gives the protein CASSPPAGVTDTQYF.

This clonotype was counted many times. The chain links TRBV20-1 to TRBJ1-5; D may be TRBD1 (5 bases). This CDR3 region has 15 residues. Trimming shortened V by 4 bases and J by 0 bases, and 13 bases separated the two germline ends. Germline assignment: CDR1 DFQATT and CDR2 SNEGSKA (reference sequence). For the CDR3, the DNA is TGCAGTGCTAACCGGGACGGAAATAGCAATCAGCCCCAGCATTTT. This translates into CSANRDGNSNQPQHF.

A remark on this clonotype: Given a much more abundant clone one base away, this may be a read error. This CDR3 is missing its conserved last phenylalanine or tryptophan, likely due to a read error. The chain has TRBV7-2 and TRBJ2-7; 11 bases fit TRBD2. The CDR3 is 13 residues long. Trimming cost V 5 bases and J 6 bases; bases outside gene matches: 3. Germline assignment: CDR1 SGHTA and CDR2 FQGNSA. The CDR3 nucleotides read TGTGCCAGCAGCGTAACTAGCGGGAGCGAGCAGTACCTC. Its translation: CASSVTSGSEQYL.

In this sample, this clonotype turned up many times. The chain has TRBV6-6 and TRBJ2-7, with 11 bases aligning to TRBD1. V dropped 8 bases and J dropped 4; count of bases not matched to a gene: 13. The CDR3 sequence is 16 residues long. Germline V gives CDR1 MNHNY, CDR2 SVGAGI (reference sequence). The CDR3 loop is CASEDRGQELKYEQYF. CDR3 sequence (DNA): TGTGCCAGCGAGGACAGGGGGCAGGAACTAAAATACGAGCAGTACTTC.

This clonotype was counted a few times. The chain uses TRBV6-5 and TRBJ2-7; TRBD1 is a possible D gene (5 bases). The V end was cut by 6 bases, the J end by 5 bases, with 17 bases between. From germline, CDR1 is MNHEY and CDR2 SVGAGI. There are 14 residues in the CDR3. The CDR3 DNA is TGTGCCAGCAGCTCCCCCCGTAGGGGCGACGAGCAGTACTTC. This gives the protein CASSSPRRGDEQYF.

This chain joins TRBV25-1 and TRBJ1-1, with D possibly matching TRBD1 (5 bases). Per the germline V gene, CDR1 is MGHDK and CDR2 is SYGVNS. This CDR3 is 13 amino acids long. The V and J ends lost 1 base and 4 bases respectively, with 7 bases between them. The CDR3 reads CASSEFQGTEAFF. The CDR3 nucleotides are TGTGCCAGCAGTGAATTTCAGGGCACTGAAGCTTTCTTT. The whole variable domain, remainder taken from reference TRBV25-1 and TRBJ1-1, is EADIYQTPRYLVIGTGKKITLECSQTMGHDKMYWYQQDPGMELHLIHYSYGVNSTEKGDLSSESTVSRIRTEHFPLTLESARPSHTSQYLCASSEFQGTEAFFGQGTRLTVV.

This clonotype has a count of ten or more. The chain is built from TRBV7-2 and TRBJ2-4; D remains unclear. Per germline, CDR1 SGHTA and CDR2 FQGNSA. This CDR3 has 14 residues. Trimming left V 1 base short and J 2 bases short, with 6 bases between. CDR3 DNA: TGTGCCAGCAGCTTAGGGGGTTCCAAAAACATTCAGTACTTC. Its protein is CASSLGGSKNIQYF.

This clonotype was seen many times. The chain is built from TRBV29-1 and TRBJ2-3, with 8 bases matching TRBD1. CDR1 is SQVTM and CDR2 is ANQGSEA in the germline V gene. The J segment lost 13 bases and the V segment lost 0 bases, leaving 12 bases of the junction unmatched. This CDR3 is 14 amino acids long. CDR3 DNA sequence: TGCAGCGTTGAAGATAACGGGACAGGACTCTCAGAGTATTTT. As protein: CSVEDNGTGLSEYF.